This entry lists 2 T cell receptor beta chains sequenced from one sample in a study of Ad26.COV2.S vaccination and SARS-CoV-2 variants. Using immunoSEQ multiplex PCR, the repertoire was profiled, and TCRdb retains in-frame clones only, with some absent. The data hold roughly 450,000 clones, with 90% observed a single time. The treatment: some 20 received Ad26.COV2.S at low or high dose, single or two shots; about 5 received placebo; per-sample allocation not given. Samples were taken on day 63 after the first vaccine or placebo injection. Sequenced material: peripheral blood, taken in a trial of Ad26.COV2.S vaccine versus placebo. Receptor source: a person between 18 and 59 years old who received the Ad26.COV2.S COVID-19 vaccine or a placebo.

The gene calls are TRBV7-3 and TRBJ2-2, with TRBD1 matching 8 bases. Trimming removed 7 bases from V and 0 bases from J; junction bases left unmatched: 7. The CDR3 covers 16 residues. Per germline, CDR1 SGHTA and CDR2 FQGTGA. The CDR3 DNA reads as TGTGCCAGCACCTCAGCAGGGGGCTCGAACACCGGGGAGCTGTTTTTT. It encodes CASTSAGGSNTGELFF.

J is TRBJ2-7 and V is TRBV5-1, with 11 bases aligning to TRBD2. There are 18 residues in the CDR3. The trim removed 1 base at V and 3 bases at J, leaving 12 bases unmatched. Germline V gene sequence: CDR1 SGHRS, CDR2 YFSETQ. In nucleotides, the CDR3 is TGCGCCAGCAGCTTGAACCTAGCGGGAGGCTCCTTACTCTACGAGCAGTACTTC. Its translation: CASSLNLAGGSLLYEQYF.